Included here is one T cell receptor beta chain sequence, with context. Its antigen remains unidentified. V lost 0 bases and J 4 bases, leaving 7 bases between the germline ends. The CDR3 sequence is 13 residues long. The germline CDR1 and CDR2 sequences are SGHRS and YFSETQ. A sample-barcoded 5' primer and a J-beta primer mix were used in a second PCR of about 6 to 11 cycles. TCRdb reprocessed the 5' RACE reads with MiXCR, giving one entry per CDR3 protein. Of hundreds of thousands of distinct CDR3 sequences in the sample, 25% to 30% were seen once. This sample is drawn from a study of blood T cells in healthy people across ages. Whole-study results and caveats: Higher diversity and more naive CD4+ cells were features of long-lived donors, compared to aged donors.

Input material: blood. J is TRBJ1-2 and V is TRBV5-1; D uncertain. The source of this sequence is a woman in her sixties or seventies in good health. CDR3 coding DNA: TGCGCCAGCAGCTTGGACGGAACCTATGGCTACACCTTC. Amino acid sequence: CASSLDGTYGYTF. The whole variable domain, remainder taken from reference TRBV5-1 and TRBJ1-2, is KAGVTQTPRYLIKTRGQQVTLSCSPISGHRSVSWYQQTPGQGLQFLFEYFSETQRNKGNFPGRFSGRQFSNSRSEMNVSTLELGDSALYLCASSLDGTYGYTFGSGTRLTVV.